This TCR beta chain derives from a study of tissue T cells after allogeneic stem cell transplantation. Study conclusions and caveats: Shared clones across patients were few; motif clustering revealed tissue-specific shared signatures.

Sequenced by immunoSEQ multiplex PCR; TCRdb stores in-frame clones only, minus some. The data show approximately 7,600 clones, over 40% seen once. The germline gives CDR1 NNHNN, CDR2 SYGAGS (reference sequence). This CDR3 spans 17 amino acids. With 1 base clipped from V and 5 bases from J, the junction kept 6 bases outside the gene matches. Comments on this clone: The antigen remains unidentified. The genes are named according to mouse. The read terminates 1 residue before the CDR3 end, so the remaining end is supplied by the germline J gene.

The time point is: mouse harvest day 7 after allogeneic transplant. Mouse grafts combined 10^7 T-cell-depleted bone marrow cells with 10^6 splenic CD5+ T cells. The rearrangement joins TRBV13-2 to TRBJ2-5; TRBD2 matches 14 bases. This TCR was recovered from a female BALB/c mouse given C57BL/6 T cells with graft-versus-host disease after an allogeneic hematopoietic cell transplant. Sequences were obtained from gut tissue. The CDR3 protein is CASGDPGLGGQGDTQYF. Partial CDR3 DNA: TGTGCCAGCGGTGATCCGGGACTGGGGGGGCAGGGAGACACCCAGTAC.